Given below is one T cell receptor beta chain in context. The entry originates in a study of blood T cell repertoires in COVID-19. Study-level information: The study drew acute and convalescent COVID-19 samples from the United States, Italy and Spain. The cDNA or gDNA used as material had been derived from T cells, B-cell-depleted T cells, or PBMCs.

Some clones are missing from TCRdb's copy, which holds only in-frame ones; the method was immunoSEQ multiplex PCR. The data show tens of thousands of clones, around 78% seen once. V trimming: 8 bases; J trimming: 8 bases; junction bases outside the gene matches: 3. The CDR3 has 13 residues. Germline V lookup: CDR1 SNHLY, CDR2 FYNNEI. This receptor was obtained from a woman aged 80 or over with acute or convalescent COVID-19. Sequencing was done on a sample of peripheral blood. The gene calls are TRBV2 and TRBJ2-1; 13 bases match TRBD2. The CDR3 loop reads CASGGLAGDEQFF. CDR3 nucleotides: TGTGCCAGCGGTGGACTAGCGGGAGATGAGCAGTTCTTC.